This T cell receptor (beta chain) was sequenced for a study of blood T cell repertoires in COVID-19. About the research overall: Samples representing acute and convalescent COVID-19 were sourced from the United States, Italy and Spain. The cDNA or gDNA used as material had been derived from T cells, B-cell-depleted T cells, or PBMCs.

This clone was picked up one time. Study processing details: The authors estimated nucleated cell counts from reference gene primer amplification. The method was immunoSEQ multiplex PCR; TCRdb's version includes in-frame clones alone and lacks a portion of them. For V, J and clone size, that table is used; D and trimming come from the DNA. The repertoire includes fewer than 50,000 clones, about 76% of them detected once, and over 9.5% sits in the top ten. Seattle patients were enrolled while actively infected and followed longitudinally. Input material: peripheral blood. The source is a man between 65 and 85 years old with COVID-19, enrolled during active disease.

In DNA, the CDR3 is TGTGCCAGTAGTATCGGGGGGGGCCAGGAGACCCAGTACTTC. Translating gives CASSIGGGQETQYF. The chain is built from TRBV19 and TRBJ2-5, with 8 bases lining up with TRBD2. Per germline, CDR1 LNHDA and CDR2 SQIVND (reference sequence). V lost 3 bases to trimming and J lost 5 bases; unmatched junction nucleotides: 5. This CDR3 has 14 residues. Using reference TRBV19 and TRBJ2-5 for the parts outside the CDR3, the full variable domain is DGGITQSPKYLFRKEGQNVTLSCEQNLNHDAMYWYRQDPGQGLRLIYYSQIVNDFQKGDIAEGYSVSREKKESFPLTVTSAQKNPTAFYLCASSIGGGQETQYFGPGTRLLVL.